The 3 T cell receptor beta chains below all came from one sample that was sequenced in a study of shared clonotypes between healthy human individuals. Method: immunoSEQ multiplex PCR; TCRdb's copy keeps in-frame clones and lacks some. Here the sample spans some 240,000 clones, 60% to 80% being singletons. The sequenced sample consisted of memory CD4+ T cells sorted from blood. Subset: CD45RA-negative fraction. These receptors originate from a young man in good health.

Comments on this clone: One end of the junction fails to match germline, which may point to a read error. This sequence joins TRBV5-1 and TRBJ2-7; 7 bases align to TRBD1. Germline lookup yields CDR1 SGHRS and CDR2 YFSETQ. This CDR3 contains 13 residues. CDR3 sequence (DNA): TGTGCCAGCACCACCCCCAGGGGGTACGAGCAGTACTTC. Translating it yields CASTTPRGYEQYF.

The J gene is TRBJ2-7, the V gene TRBV20-1; no definite D call. The V end lost 1 base, the J end lost 5 bases, and 6 bases lay between the germline ends. CDR1 and CDR2 from the germline V gene are DFQATT and SNEGSKA (reference sequence). This CDR3 has 11 amino acids. CDR3 nucleotide sequence: TGCAGTGCTAGAGGTCTAAACGAGCAGTACTTC. Translation: CSARGLNEQYF.

The chain uses TRBV5-5 and TRBJ2-1; 9 bases map to TRBD2. Looked up from germline, CDR1 is SGHKS and CDR2 is YYEKEE (reference sequence). V was pared by 1 base and J by 1 base, with 9 bases of the junction left unmatched. The CDR3 consists of 18 residues. The CDR3 nucleotides are TGTGCCAGCAGCTTGATCGGACTAGCGACACAATCCTACAATGAGCAGTTCTTC. Encoded protein: CASSLIGLATQSYNEQFF.